Reported below is one TCR beta chain. In germline, CDR1 is KGHSH, CDR2 LQKENI. V dropped 2 bases and J dropped 4 bases, with 10 bases sitting between them. The CDR3 totals 14 residues. The entry originates in a study of blood T cell repertoires in COVID-19. The overall study: Acute and convalescent COVID-19 samples came from the United States, Italy and Spain. In each case, the material was cDNA or gDNA derived from T cells, B-cell-depleted T cells, or PBMCs.

Original handling: Scientists estimated how many nucleated cells there were by amplifying reference gene primers. Assay used: immunoSEQ multiplex PCR; TCRdb lists only in-frame clones, some missing. V, J and clone size reflect that table, while D and trimming were determined from the DNA. This table has about 420,000 clones, around 90% appearing once. Seattle patients were enrolled during active infection and followed longitudinally. This chain joins TRBV18 and TRBJ2-3, with a weak D call TRBD2 (7 bases). Sequencing used peripheral blood. The source of this sequence is a man younger than 30 with COVID-19, enrolled during active disease. CDR3 nucleotides: TGTGCCAGCTCACCAGGGGGGGGCCCAGATACGCAGTATTTT. It is translated as CASSPGGGPDTQYF.